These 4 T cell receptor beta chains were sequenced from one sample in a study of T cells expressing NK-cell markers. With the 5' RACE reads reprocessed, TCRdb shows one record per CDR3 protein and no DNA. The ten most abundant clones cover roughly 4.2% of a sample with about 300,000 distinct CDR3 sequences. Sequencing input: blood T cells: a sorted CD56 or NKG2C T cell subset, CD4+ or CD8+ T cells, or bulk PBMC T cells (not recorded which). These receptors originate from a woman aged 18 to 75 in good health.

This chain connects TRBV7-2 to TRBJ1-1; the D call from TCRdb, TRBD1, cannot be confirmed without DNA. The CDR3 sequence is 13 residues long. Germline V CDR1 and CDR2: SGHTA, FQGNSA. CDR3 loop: CASGGRMNTEAFF.

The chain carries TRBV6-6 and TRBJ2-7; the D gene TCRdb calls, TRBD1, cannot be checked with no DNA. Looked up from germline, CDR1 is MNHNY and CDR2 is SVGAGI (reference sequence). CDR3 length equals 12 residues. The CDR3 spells CASGVGGGEQYF.

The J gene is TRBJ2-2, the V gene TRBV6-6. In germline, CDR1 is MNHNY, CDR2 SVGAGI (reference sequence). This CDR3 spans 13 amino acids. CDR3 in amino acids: CASSYSADGELFF.

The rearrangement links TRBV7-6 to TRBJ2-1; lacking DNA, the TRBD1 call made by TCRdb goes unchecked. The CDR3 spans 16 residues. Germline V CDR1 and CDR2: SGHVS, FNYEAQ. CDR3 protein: CASSLRASGVQGEQFF.